This T cell receptor (beta chain) is from a study of cytomegalovirus exposure and HLA in healthy donors. Study context: Ancestry clustering placed 81% of approximately 370 genotyped donors in the Caucasian-associated cluster.

This CDR3 spans 14 amino acids. CDR1 and CDR2 (germline): MNHEY, SVGAGI. V was cut by 6 bases and J by 4 bases, with 13 bases left in between. A word on this clone: The antigen remains unidentified.

Study-level results: A later analysis showed HLA-associated TCR beta chains outstripping equally common others in clonal expansion. Specificity of a few CMV-associated chains for CMV antigens was verified in vitro. In a later analysis, productive TCRs from donors in an Asian-associated ancestry cluster reportedly carried fewer N-insertions than the cohort mean.

The PCR had 60 Vbeta and 13 Jbeta primers. Measured with immunoSEQ multiplex PCR; TCRdb has only the in-frame clones, and not every one. This sample yields 65,000 to 70,000 clones, of which 85% to 90% are seen a single time; 9% to 13% belongs to the top ten. The sample was PBMCs. This TCR derives from a young woman in good health and CMV-seropositive. This sequence joins TRBV6-5 and TRBJ1-5; tentative D call: TRBD1 (5 bases). The CDR3 region has the DNA TGTGCCAGCAGGAGGGGAGGTCCAAATCAGCCCCAGCATTTT. It encodes CASRRGGPNQPQHF.